The 24 T cell receptor beta chains below were found in one sample sequenced in a study of T cell responses to AZD1222 COVID-19 vaccine. The protocol was immunoSEQ multiplex PCR, while the TCRdb copy is restricted to in-frame clones and leaves out a portion. The data show approximately 100,000 clones, 80% to 95% seen once. Sequenced here: peripheral blood, sampled 28 days after the second AZD1222 dose. These receptors were collected from an adult who received the AZD1222 COVID-19 vaccine.

This clone was detected once. The gene calls are TRBV27 and TRBJ2-7; weak D call: TRBD1 (5 bases). V was shortened by 3 bases and J by 3 bases, with 12 bases between the two germline ends. This CDR3 is 14 amino acids long. The germline gives CDR1 MNHEY, CDR2 SMNVEV (reference sequence). The CDR3 region has the DNA TGTGCCAGCAGTTTGAGCCCAGGGTTCTACGAGCAGTACTTC. It specifies CASSLSPGFYEQYF.

This clone was recorded once. The V and J genes are TRBV3-1 (or the pseudogene TRBV3-2) and TRBJ1-1; D might be TRBD1 (6 bases). CDR1 LGHDT and CDR2 YNNKEL come from the germline V gene (reference sequence). V was trimmed by 1 base and J by 3 bases, leaving 12 bases between them. The CDR3 extends over 15 amino acids. CDR3 bases: TGTGCCAGCAGCCAAGCGGGGGCTAGGGACACTGAAGCTTTCTTT. As protein: CASSQAGARDTEAFF.

The chain couples TRBV19 to TRBJ2-7; D might be TRBD1 (5 bases). Germline V gene data show CDR1 as LNHDA and CDR2 as SQIVND (reference sequence). The V end was cut by 2 bases, the J end by 6 bases, with 14 bases between. This CDR3 is 14 amino acids long. The DNA for the CDR3 is TGTGCCAGTAGTATACAGGGTTCACAATCCGAGCAGTACTTC. Protein: CASSIQGSQSEQYF.

This clone was seen a handful of times. V and J are TRBV7-9 and TRBJ2-1; D is ambiguous. The CDR3 loop spans 11 amino acids. Trimming left V 5 bases short and J 10 bases short, with 9 bases between. Per germline, CDR1 SEHNR and CDR2 FQNEAQ (reference sequence). In DNA form, the CDR3 reads TGTGCCAGCAGCGTCCTGGGGGAGCAGTTCTTC. Encoded protein: CASSVLGEQFF.

J is TRBJ1-4 and V is TRBV3-1 (or the pseudogene TRBV3-2); D is perhaps TRBD1 (5 bases). The V gene lost 7 bases and the J gene lost 6 bases, with 15 bases spanning the gap. Germline CDR1 is LGHDT and CDR2 is YNNKEL (reference sequence). The CDR3 runs 14 residues. The CDR3 nucleotides are TGTGCCAGCACCTTAGGGACGCGGGATGAAAAACTGTTTTTT. Protein sequence: CASTLGTRDEKLFF.

This sequence joins TRBV5-4 and TRBJ1-1; D is uncertain. V dropped 3 bases and J dropped 4 bases, with 13 bases sitting between them. Germline V gives CDR1 SGHNT, CDR2 YYREEE (reference sequence). The CDR3 length is 14 residues. The CDR3: CASSSNRRATEAFF. The CDR3 DNA sequence: TGTGCCAGCAGCTCCAATCGGCGGGCCACTGAAGCTTTCTTT.

This chain joins TRBV6-5 and TRBJ2-3; 10 bases are shared with TRBD2. V trimming: 2 bases; J trimming: 4 bases; junction bases outside the gene matches: 3. Germline CDR1 is MNHEY and CDR2 is SVGAGI. The CDR3 is 15 amino acids. The CDR3: CASSYKAGGPDTQYF. CDR3 DNA: TGTGCCAGCAGTTACAAAGCGGGGGGGCCAGATACGCAGTATTTT.

The chain links TRBV20-1 to TRBJ1-2; D call uncertain. This CDR3 is 10 amino acids long. Trimming shortened V by 5 bases and J by 8 bases, and 9 bases separated the two germline ends. The germline V gene encodes CDR1 DFQATT and CDR2 SNEGSKA (reference sequence). The CDR3 DNA is TGCAGTGCTTCCCCCCCAGGCTACACCTTC. The encoded protein is CSASPPGYTF.

This clone was detected a few times. This sequence joins TRBV6-5 and TRBJ1-2; unclear D gene. The CDR3 length is 14 residues. V lost 5 bases, J lost 7 bases, and 17 bases lay in between. Germline V CDR1 and CDR2: MNHEY, SVGAGI. The CDR3 protein is CASSPWTSVSGYTF. CDR3 bases: TGTGCCAGCAGTCCCTGGACGTCGGTGAGTGGCTACACCTTC.

This clone was seen a single time. The rearrangement links TRBV6-5 to TRBJ1-3; TRBD1 matches at 7 bases. Germline V gene sequence: CDR1 MNHEY, CDR2 SVGAGI. The CDR3 runs to 13 residues. After removal of 10 bases from V and 0 bases from J, the junction contained 3 bases not matched to a gene. The DNA for the CDR3 is TGTGCCAACGGGGACAGCTCTGGAAACACCATATATTTT. This encodes CANGDSSGNTIYF.

This clone occurred a few times. The rearrangement links TRBV9 to TRBJ2-2; no reliable D call. Trimming left V 0 bases short and J 10 bases short, with 13 bases between. CDR1 is SGDLS, CDR2 YYNGEE, per germline. The CDR3 runs to 14 residues. The CDR3 here is CASSVASFSAELFF. CDR3 DNA: TGTGCCAGCAGCGTAGCGTCTTTTTCCGCGGAGCTGTTTTTT.

This clone appeared a few times. This chain uses TRBV25-1 with TRBJ1-2, with TRBD1 identical over 8 bases. CDR1 is MGHDK, CDR2 SYGVNS, per germline. Trimming removed 8 bases from V and 8 bases from J; junction bases left unmatched: 7. The CDR3 has 12 amino acids. The CDR3, as DNA: TGTGCCAGCGCCCGGGCAGGGGGCGGCTACACCTTC. Protein: CASARAGGGYTF.

The rearrangement links TRBV11-2 to TRBJ2-2; TRBD1 might be the D (6 bases). This CDR3 contains 15 residues. Trimming took off 5 bases at V and 3 bases at J, with 13 bases between the two ends. Germline loops: CDR1 SGHAT, CDR2 FQNNGV. The CDR3 reads CASSPQGTHTGELFF. DNA of the CDR3: TGTGCCAGCAGCCCCCAGGGGACCCACACCGGGGAGCTGTTTTTT.

The chain combines TRBV6-5 with TRBJ1-1; the D is unclear. In germline, CDR1 is MNHEY, CDR2 SVGAGI. V shed 6 bases and J shed 0 bases, with 14 bases lying between them. The CDR3 sequence is 15 residues long. CDR3 bases: TGTGCCAGCAGGGCAGGATCGGGTCTGAACACTGAAGCTTTCTTT. Amino acids: CASRAGSGLNTEAFF.

V usage is TRBV9 and J usage is TRBJ1-3; D remains ambiguous. V gave up 0 bases and J gave up 0 bases, with 10 bases separating them. The CDR3 covers 16 residues. Germline CDR1 SGDLS, CDR2 YYNGEE. CDR3 loop: CASSVATDPSGNTIYF. CDR3 sequence (DNA): TGTGCCAGCAGCGTAGCTACGGACCCCTCTGGAAACACCATATATTTT.

The CDR3 sequence: CASSLAGLDRAFF. CDR3 sequence (DNA): TGTGCCAGCAGCTTAGCGGGCCTGGACAGAGCTTTCTTT. The chain links TRBV7-2 to TRBJ1-1; D is possibly TRBD1 (6 bases). Germline V gene lookup returns CDR1 SGHTA and CDR2 FQGNSA. The V and J ends lost 0 bases and 10 bases respectively, with 12 bases between them. This CDR3 comprises 13 residues.

J is TRBJ2-7 and V is TRBV5-5, with 8 bases identical to TRBD1. The CDR3 is 14 residues long. The trim removed 4 bases at V and 7 bases at J, leaving 10 bases unmatched. The germline V gene has CDR1 SGHKS and CDR2 YYEKEE (reference sequence). The CDR3 loop is CASSRGQEVLEQYF. The CDR3 bases are TGTGCCAGCAGCCGGGGACAGGAGGTTTTGGAGCAGTACTTC.

The J gene is TRBJ2-5, the V gene TRBV27, with D unclear. Germline loops: CDR1 MNHEY, CDR2 SMNVEV (reference sequence). V was clipped by 2 bases and J by 5 bases, with 3 bases between them. CDR3 length equals 11 residues. The CDR3 loop reads CASSLMETQYF. The CDR3 region has the DNA TGTGCCAGCAGTTTAATGGAGACCCAGTACTTC.

The table lists this clone with a few counts. The chain's CDR3 is CASSLSRGRNGYTF. In DNA, the CDR3 is TGTGCCAGCAGTTTATCCAGGGGGCGGAATGGCTACACCTTC. The chain employs TRBV27 and TRBJ1-2; 8 bases line up with TRBD1. Germline trimming cut 0 bases from V and 6 bases from J; bases unmatched to any gene: 3. The germline V gene has CDR1 MNHEY and CDR2 SMNVEV (reference sequence). There are 14 residues in the CDR3.

The CDR3 DNA sequence: TGCGCCAGCCATGGGACAGTTGATTCACCCCTCCACTTT. It is translated as CASHGTVDSPLHF. The rearrangement links TRBV5-1 to TRBJ1-6, with TRBD1 matching over 7 bases. Germline CDR1 is SGHRS and CDR2 is YFSETQ. The J segment lost 8 bases and the V segment lost 7 bases, leaving 6 bases of the junction unmatched. This CDR3 is 13 amino acids long.

The chain has TRBV5-6 and TRBJ2-6; no firm D call. The germline CDR1 and CDR2 sequences are SGHDT and YYEEEE. The V and J ends lost 1 base and 0 bases respectively, with 2 bases between them. The CDR3 spans 14 residues. The CDR3 loop is CASSLFSGANVLTF. CDR3 sequence (DNA): TGTGCCAGCAGCTTGTTCTCTGGGGCCAACGTCCTGACTTTC.

The chain has TRBV19 and TRBJ1-4; D call uncertain. Trimming shortened V by 11 bases and J by 0 bases, and 10 bases separated the two germline ends. CDR1 and CDR2 (germline): LNHDA, SQIVND (reference sequence). There are 13 residues in the CDR3. Here the CDR3 DNA reads TGTGCCGTAGGGCTTGCAACTAATGAAAAACTGTTTTTT. Residues: CAVGLATNEKLFF.

The genes are TRBV5-5 and TRBJ2-2; 8 bases match TRBD1. After removal of 3 bases from V and 3 bases from J, the junction contained 7 bases not matched to a gene. The length of the CDR3 is 16 residues. Germline-derived CDR1 and CDR2 are SGHKS and YYEKEE (reference sequence). CDR3 in amino acids: CASSSHRGTDTGELFF. CDR3 sequence (DNA): TGTGCCAGCAGCTCCCACAGGGGGACGGACACCGGGGAGCTGTTTTTT.

The gene calls are TRBV5-6 and TRBJ1-3; D remains unclear. The V end lost 0 bases, the J end lost 2 bases, and 6 bases lay between the germline ends. From germline, CDR1 is SGHDT and CDR2 YYEEEE. The CDR3 spans 14 residues. The CDR3 DNA reads as TGTGCCAGCAGCTTGGGGGTGGCTGGAAACACCATATATTTT. Protein: CASSLGVAGNTIYF.